Following are 6 T cell receptor beta chains from one sample sequenced in a study of post-analysis software for immune sequencing data. Findings of the study overall: There were a few TRBV segments more frequent in patients than controls, and TRBV5-6, TRBV5-1 and TRBV20-1 were among them.

Libraries were made from TCR beta cDNA, and they carried unique molecular identifiers. TCRdb itself ran the PCR reads through MiXCR, one entry per CDR3 protein. The table shows 700,000 to 900,000 distinct CDR3 sequences, with more than 45% occurring only once. Antigens for these TCRs are unknown. Sequenced input: blood. Receptors originate from a girl aged 10 to 17 with multiple sclerosis.

In nucleotides, the CDR3 is TGTGCCACCAGCTCCCCTGCCAAGAACACTGAAGCTTTCTTT. Translating it yields CATSSPAKNTEAFF. The rearrangement joins TRBV15 to TRBJ1-1; D remains unclear. The CDR3 contains 14 residues. V dropped 5 bases and J dropped 1 base, with 11 bases sitting between them. CDR1 and CDR2 from the germline V gene are LNHNV and YYDKDF (reference sequence).

This sequence joins TRBV29-1 and TRBJ2-1; D may be TRBD2 (5 bases). CDR1 and CDR2 from the germline V gene are SQVTM and ANQGSEA. Trimming cost V 8 bases and J 1 base, with 12 bases left between them. The CDR3 runs 13 residues. The chain's CDR3 is CSLVRGSYNEQFF. The CDR3 DNA reads as TGCAGCCTTGTTAGAGGGTCCTACAATGAGCAGTTCTTC.

The V gene is TRBV4-2, the J gene TRBJ2-1; D perhaps matches TRBD1 (5 bases). Germline CDR1 LGHNA, CDR2 YNFKEQ. This CDR3 is built from 15 residues. Deletions cut 5 bases from V and 4 bases from J, with 15 bases between. The CDR3 protein is CASSSRQRIYNEQFF. The CDR3 DNA reads TGTGCCAGCAGCTCGCGACAGCGAATATACAATGAGCAGTTCTTC.

The CDR3 DNA is TGTGCCAGCATGGGGACAGAAGGTACGCAGTATTTT. This translates into CASMGTEGTQYF. The chain combines TRBV27 with TRBJ2-3, with 7 bases that match TRBD1. This CDR3 comprises 12 residues. J was trimmed by 8 bases and V by 7 bases; bases with no gene match: 6. The V gene's germline CDR1 is MNHEY and CDR2 SMNVEV (reference sequence).

This clonotype was counted between two and nine times. The DNA for the CDR3 is TGTGCCTGGATACAGGATGGGACCTACACCTTC. Its protein is CAWIQDGTYTF. The chain combines TRBV30 with TRBJ1-2, with D possibly TRBD1 on 5 matching bases. This CDR3 has 11 residues. Germline CDR1 reads GTSNPN; CDR2 reads SVGIG (reference sequence). The V and J ends lost 4 bases and 10 bases respectively, with 13 bases between them.

A few counts support this clonotype. The rearrangement links TRBV3-1 to TRBJ2-6; D remains ambiguous. The CDR3 sequence is 19 residues long. V was clipped by 1 base and J by 0 bases, with 16 bases between them. Germline lookup yields CDR1 LGHDT and CDR2 YNNKEL (reference sequence). The CDR3 DNA reads as TGTGCCAGCAGCCAAGGAAGAGGTTCCAATCCCTCTGGGGCCAACGTCCTGACTTTC. Protein product: CASSQGRGSNPSGANVLTF. Looking up the rest from reference TRBV3-1 and TRBJ2-6 gives the full variable domain: DTAVSQTPKYLVTQMGNDKSIKCEQNLGHDTMYWYKQDSKKFLKIMFSYNNKELIINETVPNRFSPKSPDKAHLNLHINSLELGDSAVYFCASSQGRGSNPSGANVLTFGAGSRLTVL.